These T cell receptor beta chains were read from a single sample in a study of blood T cell repertoires in COVID-19. Sequencing was performed with immunoSEQ multiplex PCR; in TCRdb, only in-frame clones are kept and a portion is missing. The sample consists of about 190,000 clones, almost 85% of them appearing once. Sequenced: peripheral blood. These receptors came from a woman aged 65 to 85 with active or convalescent COVID-19. CDR3s include the opening cysteine and the closing phenylalanine or tryptophan. The order of the fields is CDR3 DNA, CDR3 protein, clone size, J gene, V gene, D gene. The D gene is left open where the match is weak. The size of a clone is reported for some rows only, either as once, few or many, or as a class for expanded clones.

DNA: TGTGCCAGCAGGTCGAGACTAGCGAGCTCCTACGAGCAGTACTTC; CDR3: CASRSRLASSYEQYF; size: .; J: TRBJ2-7; V: TRBV4-2; D: TRBD2
DNA: TGTGCCAGCAGTGGGCTGGAACGTTACAATGAGCAGTTCTTC; CDR3: CASSGLERYNEQFF; size: .; J: TRBJ2-1; V: TRBV27; D: .
DNA: TGCGCCAGCAGCCCCGGGACAGGGGAGAAGCAGTACTTC; CDR3: CASSPGTGEKQYF; size: .; J: TRBJ2-7; V: TRBV5-1; D: TRBD1
DNA: TGTGCCAGCAGAGAAAGTAATGCCCCAGGGACTAGGCAGTTCTTC; CDR3: CASRESNAPGTRQFF; size: .; J: TRBJ2-1; V: TRBV7-3; D: TRBD2
DNA: TGCACCAGCAGCCAATCTAGCGGGGAACTCTGCTACGAGCAGTACTTC; CDR3: CTSSQSSGELCYEQYF; size: .; J: TRBJ2-7; V: TRBV1; D: .
DNA: TGTGCCAGCAGTTACTCCGGAGCAACTAATGAAAAACTGTTTTTT; CDR3: CASSYSGATNEKLFF; size: once; J: TRBJ1-4; V: TRBV6-5; D: .
DNA: TGTGCCAGCAGCCATTTGAGGGTCGGTCGCTACACCTTC; CDR3: CASSHLRVGRYTF; size: .; J: TRBJ1-2; V: TRBV14; D: .
DNA: TGTGCCAGCAGATTAACGTGGGGGCGCAATCAGCCCCAGCATTTT; CDR3: CASRLTWGRNQPQHF; size: .; J: TRBJ1-5; V: TRBV6-5; D: .
DNA: TGCGCCAGCAGCTTTGACTTGACAGATACGCAGTATTTT; CDR3: CASSFDLTDTQYF; size: .; J: TRBJ2-3; V: TRBV5-1; D: .
DNA: TGTGCCAGCAGTTGGGGACAGGGCTACGAGCAGTACTTC; CDR3: CASSWGQGYEQYF; size: .; J: TRBJ2-7; V: TRBV27; D: TRBD1
DNA: TGTGCCACCCGGGAGGGCAGTCAGCCCCAGCATTTT; CDR3: CATREGSQPQHF; size: few; J: TRBJ1-5; V: TRBV19; D: .
DNA: TGTGCCACCAGTGCCCGGGAGGGCGGCACAGATACGCAGTATTTT; CDR3: CATSAREGGTDTQYF; size: .; J: TRBJ2-3; V: TRBV24-1; D: TRBD2
DNA: TGTGCCAGCAGTCAGACAGGGTGGGAGTATGGCTACACCTTC; CDR3: CASSQTGWEYGYTF; size: .; J: TRBJ1-2; V: TRBV28; D: TRBD1
DNA: TGTGCCAGCAGCTTCCATTCTAGCGGGAGACGAGAAGAGACCCAGTACTTC; CDR3: CASSFHSSGRREETQYF; size: few; J: TRBJ2-5; V: TRBV5-4; D: TRBD2
DNA: TGTGCCAGCAGCCAGAATCCCGGGACTAGCAGCTTCCATGAGCAGTTCTTC; CDR3: CASSQNPGTSSFHEQFF; size: .; J: TRBJ2-1; V: TRBV4-2; D: TRBD2
DNA: TGCGCCAGCAGGCCACTAGCGGGGCTGGATGGCACAGATACGCAGTATTTT; CDR3: CASRPLAGLDGTDTQYF; size: .; J: TRBJ2-3; V: TRBV4-1; D: TRBD2
DNA: TGTGCCAGCAGCCCGAAAAGCGGAACCAAAAACATTCAGTACTTC; CDR3: CASSPKSGTKNIQYF; size: .; J: TRBJ2-4; V: TRBV5-4; D: .
DNA: TGTGCCAGCAGCGAAATGGGACTGACAGACTATGGCTACACCTTC; CDR3: CASSEMGLTDYGYTF; size: .; J: TRBJ1-2; V: TRBV2; D: .
DNA: TGCGCCAGCAGTGAGTTGGATACAGGGGATACGGTACAGCATTTT; CDR3: CASSELDTGDTVQHF; size: .; J: TRBJ1-5; V: TRBV10-2; D: TRBD1
DNA: TGTGCCAGCTCACCAGGCCCTTACAATTCACCCCTCCACTTT; CDR3: CASSPGPYNSPLHF; size: .; J: TRBJ1-6; V: TRBV18; D: .
DNA: TGTGCCAGCAGCTTAGGACGGACTAGCACAGATACGCAGTATTTT; CDR3: CASSLGRTSTDTQYF; size: .; J: TRBJ2-3; V: TRBV5-5; D: .
DNA: TGTGCCAGCAGTTCCGGGACAGGGGGACTTTGGGAAAAACTGTTTTTT; CDR3: CASSSGTGGLWEKLFF; size: .; J: TRBJ1-4; V: TRBV27; D: TRBD1
DNA: TGTGCCAGCAGTGTACTAGGCAATGAGCAGTTCTTC; CDR3: CASSVLGNEQFF; size: .; J: TRBJ2-1; V: TRBV25-1; D: .
DNA: TGTGCCAGCAGCTTAATTTATGGGACAGGACCCTACGAGCAGTACTTC; CDR3: CASSLIYGTGPYEQYF; size: once; J: TRBJ2-7; V: TRBV7-8; D: TRBD1
DNA: TGTGCCAGTGGACTAGCGGGAACCTACGAGCAGTACTTC; CDR3: CASGLAGTYEQYF; size: once; J: TRBJ2-7; V: TRBV27; D: TRBD2
DNA: TGTGCCAGCAGAGCGGGAGGGCCTCCCTACGAGCAGTACTTC; CDR3: CASRAGGPPYEQYF; size: .; J: TRBJ2-7; V: TRBV6-5; D: TRBD2
DNA: TGCAGCGTTGAGCTGGGACTAGCGGGAGGGCCCAAGTACTTC; CDR3: CSVELGLAGGPKYF; size: .; J: TRBJ2-5; V: TRBV29-1; D: TRBD2
DNA: TGTGCCAGCAGGGGACTAGCGGGAGACACCGGGGAGCTGTTTTTT; CDR3: CASRGLAGDTGELFF; size: .; J: TRBJ2-2; V: TRBV6-6; D: TRBD2
DNA: TGTGCCAGCAGGGGTCCCGGGTACCAAGAGACCCAGTACTTC; CDR3: CASRGPGYQETQYF; size: once; J: TRBJ2-5; V: TRBV6-5; D: .
DNA: TGTGCCAGCAGTTTCGGAGGAGCCTACGAGCAGTACTTC; CDR3: CASSFGGAYEQYF; size: .; J: TRBJ2-7; V: TRBV12-3/TRBV12-4; D: .
DNA: TGTGCCAGCTCACCACTAGGGACTAGCGGGCCCGTTACGCGGGAGCAGTACTTC; CDR3: CASSPLGTSGPVTREQYF; size: .; J: TRBJ2-7; V: TRBV18; D: TRBD2
DNA: TGCGCCAGCAGCCTCAGGGGGCTCGGCAATGAGCAGTTCTTC; CDR3: CASSLRGLGNEQFF; size: .; J: TRBJ2-1; V: TRBV10-2; D: TRBD1
DNA: TGTGCCAGCAGTTTTCAGGGTTTCAATCAGCCCCAGCATTTT; CDR3: CASSFQGFNQPQHF; size: .; J: TRBJ1-5; V: TRBV27; D: .
DNA: TGTGCCAGAAGCTTGTGCGGGAACTCTGGGGCCAACGTCCTGACTTTC; CDR3: CARSLCGNSGANVLTF; size: .; J: TRBJ2-6; V: TRBV5-3; D: .
DNA: TGTGCCAGCAGCCTACAGAGAGGCAGGGCCTACGAGCAGTACTTC; CDR3: CASSLQRGRAYEQYF; size: .; J: TRBJ2-7; V: TRBV14; D: .
DNA: TGTGCCAGCAGCTTAGAACCGGGGTTTAGCGGGGAGCTGTTTTTT; CDR3: CASSLEPGFSGELFF; size: .; J: TRBJ2-2; V: TRBV7-2; D: .
DNA: TGTGCTAGTGGTCGGGGGGACAGGGTTAAAGAGACCCAGTACTTC; CDR3: CASGRGDRVKETQYF; size: .; J: TRBJ2-5; V: TRBV12-5; D: TRBD1
DNA: TGTGCCAGCAGCTCGACAGGATCGGCAACCGGGGAGCTGTTTTTT; CDR3: CASSSTGSATGELFF; size: once; J: TRBJ2-2; V: TRBV5-5; D: .
DNA: TGTGCCAGTAGATTCGGGGTGCTGGCATCTACTGAAGCTTTCTTT; CDR3: CASRFGVLASTEAFF; size: .; J: TRBJ1-1; V: TRBV19; D: .
DNA: TGTGCCAGCAGTGAAAAGGGGACGGGAGGGAGCTCCTACAATGAGCAGTTCTTC; CDR3: CASSEKGTGGSSYNEQFF; size: .; J: TRBJ2-1; V: TRBV25-1; D: TRBD2
DNA: TGTGCCAGCAAACGACTCGGGAGCGGGAGTTTCGCAGATACGCAGTATTTT; CDR3: CASKRLGSGSFADTQYF; size: .; J: TRBJ2-3; V: TRBV27; D: TRBD2
DNA: TGTGCCAGCAGCTCGGACAGGGGGGGACTGTTTTTT; CDR3: CASSSDRGGLFF; size: once; J: TRBJ1-4; V: TRBV7-9; D: TRBD1
DNA: TGCGCCAGCAGCCAAGATCAGGGAATCTACAATGAGCAGTTCTTC; CDR3: CASSQDQGIYNEQFF; size: .; J: TRBJ2-1; V: TRBV4-1; D: .